This T cell receptor beta chain is drawn from a study of shared clonotypes between healthy human individuals. Study-level information: The study drew on a couple of women and three men aged 18 to 49 as donors. Study results and limitations: An effect of sequencing depth on clonotype sharing among donors was expected. Donors were few, which limited the genetic and exposure-history diversity represented.

The CDR3 length is 15 residues. Germline values: CDR1 SGHRS, CDR2 YFSETQ. Trimming stripped 4 bases from V and 4 bases from J, with 15 bases between. In regard to this clone: The antigen remains undetermined.

The method was immunoSEQ multiplex PCR; TCRdb's version includes in-frame clones alone and lacks a portion of them. The sample consists of roughly 450,000 clones, more than 65% of them appearing once. The V gene is TRBV5-1, the J gene TRBJ1-5, with D perhaps TRBD1 (6 bases). The receptor was isolated from a middle-aged woman in good health. Some clones in this sample may be carry-over from other donors' samples. The sequencing sample was made of PBMCs. The CDR3: CASSPDGQPNQPQHF. DNA for the CDR3: TGCGCCAGCAGCCCAGACGGACAGCCAAATCAGCCCCAGCATTTT.